Shown below are 15 T cell receptor beta chains from a single sample sequenced in a study of T-cell memory formation after mild COVID-19. MiXCR, run by TCRdb on the 5' RACE reads, gives a single entry per CDR3 protein. The sample carries 350,000 to 450,000 distinct CDR3 sequences, 14% recorded once. Sequenced material: PBMCs or a T cell subset sorted from them (not recorded which). These receptors all stem from a man aged 18 to 30 who had mild COVID-19 (a few samples of this study predate the infection). Cell type and time point are not known.

The chain joins TRBV4-1 to TRBJ1-5, with D perhaps matching TRBD1 (6 bases). The length of the CDR3 is 16 residues. The V gene lost 0 bases and the J gene lost 7 bases, with 16 bases spanning the gap. Germline values: CDR1 MGHRA, CDR2 YSYEKL. The CDR3 sequence is CASSQDLSGAGQPQHF. In DNA, the CDR3 is TGCGCCAGCAGCCAAGATCTTTCGGGGGCCGGACAGCCCCAGCATTTT.

This clonotype was detected many times. The CDR3 loop reads CASSLVAGTDTQYF. CDR3 in DNA: TGTGCCAGCAGCTTAGTAGCGGGGACAGATACGCAGTATTTT. This chain connects TRBV7-2 to TRBJ2-3; 8 bases line up with TRBD2. V lost 1 base, J lost 3 bases, and 0 bases stayed unmatched. From germline, CDR1 is SGHTA and CDR2 FQGNSA. The CDR3 length is 14 residues.

In its sample, this clonotype was seen a few times. This chain uses TRBV7-3 with TRBJ2-3; tentatively, D is TRBD1 (5 bases). Germline V gene data show CDR1 as SGHTA and CDR2 as FQGTGA. V lost 5 bases to trimming and J lost 5 bases, with 11 bases between them. CDR3 length: 13 residues. CDR3 sequence: CASSLGLEDTQYF. As DNA, the CDR3 is TGTGCCAGCAGCCTGGGGCTAGAAGATACGCAGTATTTT.

This clonotype was counted ten times or more. This chain links TRBV30 with TRBJ2-4; D is undetermined. V lost 5 bases and J 7 bases, leaving 12 bases between the germline ends. There are 12 residues in the CDR3. Germline CDR1 reads GTSNPN; CDR2 reads SVGIG (reference sequence). DNA for the CDR3: TGTGCCTGGGGTCAGGACCAGAACATTCAGTACTTC. Encoded protein: CAWGQDQNIQYF.

This clonotype has at least ten counts. This chain uses TRBV6-5 with TRBJ1-1; D unresolved. Between the trimmed V and J ends, which lost 6 bases and 4 bases, there was a span of 6 bases. Germline V gene lookup returns CDR1 MNHEY and CDR2 SVGAGI. The CDR3 spans 11 residues. In DNA form, the CDR3 reads TGTGCCAGCAGGCTGGGCACTGAAGCTTTCTTT. It specifies CASRLGTEAFF.

The V and J genes are TRBV4-3 and TRBJ1-1, with 9 bases lining up with TRBD1. The CDR3 spans 14 residues. Germline CDR1 and CDR2: LGHNA and YSLEER. V dropped 3 bases and J dropped 7; count of bases not matched to a gene: 6. The CDR3 here is CASSQEQGANEAFF. In nucleotides, the CDR3 is TGCGCCAGCAGCCAGGAACAGGGGGCTAATGAAGCTTTCTTT.

The V call is TRBV27, the J call TRBJ2-1; 9 nucleotides align to TRBD2. The CDR3 runs 12 residues. Germline values: CDR1 MNHEY, CDR2 SMNVEV (reference sequence). The V and J ends lost 6 bases and 7 bases, in that order; junction bases with no gene match: 1. In nucleotides, the CDR3 is TGTGCCAGCAGGCGGGGGGGGAATGAGCAGTTCTTC. This encodes CASRRGGNEQFF.

This clonotype was counted between two and nine times. CDR3 region: CASSLAASWETQYF. DNA for the CDR3: TGCGCCAGCAGCTTGGCAGCTTCATGGGAGACCCAGTACTTC. The V gene is TRBV5-1, the J gene TRBJ2-5; no clear D gene. From germline, CDR1 is SGHRS and CDR2 YFSETQ. The CDR3 sequence is 14 residues long. Trimming pared 0 bases from V and 5 bases from J, leaving 11 bases between.

This CDR3 is CASSSPRQGNNQPQHF. CDR3 bases: TGTGCCAGCAGTTCGCCTAGACAGGGGAATAATCAGCCCCAGCATTTT. This sequence joins TRBV28 and TRBJ1-5, with 8 bases aligning to TRBD1. This CDR3 has 16 residues. Germline CDR1 and CDR2: MDHEN and SYDVKM. Losses at the gene ends were 4 bases for V and 4 bases for J; bases not matched to a gene: 9.

This clonotype was counted a single time. The V gene is TRBV27, the J gene TRBJ1-2; 8 positions agree with TRBD1. Germline loops: CDR1 MNHEY, CDR2 SMNVEV (reference sequence). This CDR3 is built from 15 residues. V lost 1 base to trimming and J lost 4 bases; unmatched junction nucleotides: 5. The CDR3 nucleotides are TGTGCCAGCAGTTTATTGGGAGACAGGGGCTATGGCTACACCTTC. Translation gives CASSLLGDRGYGYTF.

This clonotype was counted a few times. This sequence joins TRBV20-1 and TRBJ2-7; D is possibly TRBD1 or TRBD2 (5 bases each). The CDR3 totals 12 residues. V gave up 5 bases and J gave up 2 bases, with 10 bases separating them. The germline V gene encodes CDR1 DFQATT and CDR2 SNEGSKA (reference sequence). The CDR3 protein is CSASRDPYEQYV. CDR3 nucleotides: TGCAGTGCTTCCAGGGACCCCTACGAGCAGTACGTC.

This clonotype was observed a handful of times. The rearrangement joins TRBV20-1 to TRBJ1-2, with a tentative D call TRBD1 (5 bases). The CDR3 runs to 14 residues. Trimming shortened V by 0 bases and J by 4 bases, and 12 bases separated the two germline ends. From germline, CDR1 is DFQATT and CDR2 SNEGSKA (reference sequence). This CDR3 is CSARDRVPGYGYTF. CDR3 nucleotides: TGCAGTGCTAGAGACAGGGTTCCGGGCTATGGCTACACCTTC.

This clonotype showed up just a few times. The chain joins TRBV19 to TRBJ1-6, with 7 positions matching TRBD1. With 7 bases clipped from V and 0 bases from J, the junction kept 15 bases outside the gene matches. This CDR3 comprises 19 residues. Germline CDR1 reads LNHDA; CDR2 reads SQIVND (reference sequence). CDR3 in DNA: TGTGCCAGTACCTTGGGGGGGACAGACAAAAGCTCCTATAATTCACCCCTCCACTTT. It translates to CASTLGGTDKSSYNSPLHF.

There are a few counts of this clonotype. CDR3 nucleotides: TGCAGTGCTAGCTTAGGGGGGGTTACCCAGTACTTC. This encodes CSASLGGVTQYF. This rearrangement joins TRBV20-1 to TRBJ2-5, with D maybe TRBD2 (7 bases). The CDR3 has 12 amino acids. The germline V gene has CDR1 DFQATT and CDR2 SNEGSKA (reference sequence). V was trimmed by 3 bases and J by 8 bases, leaving 13 bases between them.

This clonotype was recorded a few times. This chain connects TRBV3-1 to TRBJ1-5; D unresolved. The CDR3 is 16 residues long. The V gene lost 1 base and the J gene lost 6 bases, with 16 bases spanning the gap. The germline V gene has CDR1 LGHDT and CDR2 YNNKEL (reference sequence). The CDR3 sequence: CASSQGVGYFGQPQHF. The CDR3 DNA is TGTGCCAGCAGCCAAGGGGTCGGCTACTTCGGTCAGCCCCAGCATTTT.